This TCR beta chain was recovered during a study of blood T cell repertoires in COVID-19. Study-wide background: Acute and convalescent COVID-19 samples came from the United States, Italy and Spain.

CDR1 MNHEY and CDR2 SVGAGI come from the germline V gene. The CDR3 is made up of 15 amino acids. The data were produced by immunoSEQ multiplex PCR, yet TCRdb's version contains in-frame clones alone and is incomplete. The repertoire holds about 85,000 clones, with approximately 89% as singletons. Sequenced sample: peripheral blood. The receptor's source is a human donor with active COVID-19. The donor label of this sample is uncertain. The chain carries TRBV6-5 and TRBJ1-3; D is perhaps TRBD1 (5 bases). The CDR3 sequence is CGEGPGPGFGNTIYF. The CDR3 DNA sequence: TGTGGGGAGGGGCCGGGTCCAGGCTTTGGAAACACCATATATTTT.